This T cell receptor (beta chain) is from a study of T cell responses to AZD1222 COVID-19 vaccine. Study-wide results and caveats: The donor group comprised mostly white British people and more females; the analysis possibly underestimated clonal diversity. Just a handful of people given AZD1222 tested seropositive at baseline. A rise in Spike-specific TCR breadth and depth followed two AZD1222 doses.

Clones were sequenced by immunoSEQ multiplex PCR, and TCRdb holds only the in-frame ones, with some missing. The sample has 130,000 to 150,000 clones, around 90% seen once. V was clipped by 5 bases and J by 3 bases; unmatched bases: 8. CDR1 and CDR2 (germline): MNHEY, SVGEGT. The CDR3 consists of 15 residues. Notes on this clone: Its target is unknown.

V and J are TRBV6-2 or TRBV6-3 and TRBJ1-1; TRBD1 matches 8 bases. Material: peripheral blood, obtained on day 0 of AZD1222 vaccination. The source of this sequence is an adult in good health. DNA for the CDR3: TGTGCCAGCAGTCCAACAGGGGGACGGTACACTGAAGCTTTCTTT. It encodes CASSPTGGRYTEAFF.